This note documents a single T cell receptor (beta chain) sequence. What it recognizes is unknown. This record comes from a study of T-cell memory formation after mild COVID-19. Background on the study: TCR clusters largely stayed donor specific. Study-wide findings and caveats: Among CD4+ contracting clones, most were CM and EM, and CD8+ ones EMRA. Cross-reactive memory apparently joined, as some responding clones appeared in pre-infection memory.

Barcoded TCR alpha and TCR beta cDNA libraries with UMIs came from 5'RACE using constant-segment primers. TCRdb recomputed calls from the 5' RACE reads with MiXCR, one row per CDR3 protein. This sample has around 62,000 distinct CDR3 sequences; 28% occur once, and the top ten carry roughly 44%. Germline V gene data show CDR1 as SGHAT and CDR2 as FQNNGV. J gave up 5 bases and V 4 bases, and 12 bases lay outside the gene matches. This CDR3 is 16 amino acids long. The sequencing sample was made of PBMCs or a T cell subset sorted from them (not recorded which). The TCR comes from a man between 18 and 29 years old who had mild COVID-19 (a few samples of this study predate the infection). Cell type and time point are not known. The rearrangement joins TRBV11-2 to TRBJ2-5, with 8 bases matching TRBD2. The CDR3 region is CASSSGGLRFSETQYF. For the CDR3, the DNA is TGTGCCAGCAGCTCGGGAGGGCTCAGATTTTCGGAGACCCAGTACTTC.